This is a list of T cell receptor beta chains from one sample in a study of blood T cells in healthy people across ages. TCRdb analysed the 5' RACE reads with MiXCR anew, one entry per CDR3 protein. The data hold hundreds of thousands of distinct CDR3 sequences, with roughly 25% observed a single time. The sample also formed part of further work on T cells of mothers and their children.

The sequenced sample was blood. The receptors here all came from a boy under 18 in good health. Each CDR3 is given with its conserved first and last residue. Fields, in order: clone size, V gene, J gene, D gene, CDR3 protein, CDR3 DNA. D genes are given only for firm matches. Rows give clone size only sometimes, using once, few, many, or a class for an expanded clone.

.	TRBV11-2	TRBJ2-4	.	CASSQPSEGKNIQYF	TGTGCCAGCAGCCAGCCGTCAGAGGGCAAAAACATTCAGTACTTC
.	TRBV13	TRBJ2-1	.	CASSSRSGDEQFF	TGTGCCAGCAGCTCCCGGTCCGGTGATGAGCAGTTCTTC
few	TRBV2	TRBJ2-5	TRBD2	CASGGSGIETQYF	TGTGCTAGCGGTGGTAGCGGGATCGAGACCCAGTACTTC
.	TRBV15	TRBJ2-7	.	CATSRDGSIEQYF	TGTGCCACCAGCAGAGATGGGTCAATCGAGCAGTACTTC
.	TRBV27	TRBJ2-5	TRBD1	CASRFEGARQETQYF	TGTGCCAGCAGATTTGAGGGGGCCCGACAAGAGACCCAGTACTTC
.	TRBV3-1	TRBJ2-7	.	CASSQKTVFISHEQYF	TGTGCCAGCAGCCAAAAGACAGTTTTTATCTCCCACGAGCAGTACTTC
.	TRBV10-3	TRBJ2-7	.	CATWTDTIYEQYF	TGTGCCACCTGGACCGACACCATCTACGAGCAGTACTTC
few	TRBV20-1	TRBJ2-1	.	CSASGGVYNEQFF	TGCAGTGCTAGCGGGGGCGTCTACAATGAGCAGTTCTTC
few	TRBV20-1	TRBJ2-3	.	CSARTTLDKLTDTQYF	TGCAGTGCTAGAACCACACTGGACAAGCTCACAGATACGCAGTATTTT
few	TRBV5-1	TRBJ2-2	TRBD1	CASSGGQGRGTGELFF	TGCGCCAGCAGCGGTGGACAGGGGAGAGGGACCGGGGAGCTGTTTTTT
.	TRBV20-1	TRBJ2-5	.	CSARDSAGETQYF	TGCAGTGCTAGAGACTCGGCGGGGGAGACCCAGTACTTC
.	TRBV7-9	TRBJ1-4	.	CASSHPTSNEKLFF	TGTGCCAGCAGCCACCCAACATCTAATGAAAAACTGTTTTTT
few	TRBV20-1	TRBJ1-5	.	CSAPGGNAGQPQHF	TGCAGTGCCCCGGGGGGGAATGCGGGACAGCCCCAGCATTTT